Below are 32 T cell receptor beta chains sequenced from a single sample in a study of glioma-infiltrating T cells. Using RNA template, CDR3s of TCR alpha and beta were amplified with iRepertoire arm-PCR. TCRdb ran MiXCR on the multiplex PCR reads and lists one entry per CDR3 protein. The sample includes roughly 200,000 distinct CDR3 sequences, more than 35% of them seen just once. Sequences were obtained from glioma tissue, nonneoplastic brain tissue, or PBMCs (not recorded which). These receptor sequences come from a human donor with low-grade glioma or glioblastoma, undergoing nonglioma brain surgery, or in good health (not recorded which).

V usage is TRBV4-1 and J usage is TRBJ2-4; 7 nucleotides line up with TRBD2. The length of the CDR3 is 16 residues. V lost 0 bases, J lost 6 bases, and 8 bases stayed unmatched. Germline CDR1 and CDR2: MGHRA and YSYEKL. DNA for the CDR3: TGCGCCAGCAGCCAAGATGGTTCCGGGAGGTTAAACATTCAGTACTTC. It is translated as CASSQDGSGRLNIQYF.

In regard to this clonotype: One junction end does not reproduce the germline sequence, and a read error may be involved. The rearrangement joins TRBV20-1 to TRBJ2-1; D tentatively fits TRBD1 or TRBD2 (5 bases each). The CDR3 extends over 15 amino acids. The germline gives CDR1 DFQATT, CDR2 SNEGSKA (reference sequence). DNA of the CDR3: TGCAGTGCTTCAAAGGGGTTAAGAGGGTGCAATGAGAAGTTCTTC. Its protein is CSASKGLRGCNEKFF.

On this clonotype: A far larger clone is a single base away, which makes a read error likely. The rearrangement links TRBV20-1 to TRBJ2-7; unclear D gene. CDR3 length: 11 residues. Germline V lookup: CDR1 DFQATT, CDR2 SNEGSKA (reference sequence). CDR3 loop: CRARQDYEQYF. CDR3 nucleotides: TGCAGAGCTAGGCAGGACTACGAGCAGTACTTC.

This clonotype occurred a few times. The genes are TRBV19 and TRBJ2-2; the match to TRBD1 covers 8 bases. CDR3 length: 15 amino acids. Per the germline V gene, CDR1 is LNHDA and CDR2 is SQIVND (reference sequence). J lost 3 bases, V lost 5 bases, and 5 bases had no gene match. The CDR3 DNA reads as TGTGCCAGTAGTCAGACAGGGGTACACACCGGGGAGCTGTTTTTT. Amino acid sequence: CASSQTGVHTGELFF.

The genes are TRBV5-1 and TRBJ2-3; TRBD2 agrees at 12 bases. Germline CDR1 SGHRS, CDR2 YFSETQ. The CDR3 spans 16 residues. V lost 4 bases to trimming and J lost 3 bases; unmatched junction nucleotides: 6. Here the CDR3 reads CASSILAGGGTDTQYF. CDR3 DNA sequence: TGCGCCAGCAGCATACTAGCGGGAGGAGGAACAGATACGCAGTATTTT. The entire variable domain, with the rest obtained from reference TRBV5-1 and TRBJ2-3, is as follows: KAGVTQTPRYLIKTRGQQVTLSCSPISGHRSVSWYQQTPGQGLQFLFEYFSETQRNKGNFPGRFSGRQFSNSRSEMNVSTLELGDSALYLCASSILAGGGTDTQYFGPGTRLTVL.

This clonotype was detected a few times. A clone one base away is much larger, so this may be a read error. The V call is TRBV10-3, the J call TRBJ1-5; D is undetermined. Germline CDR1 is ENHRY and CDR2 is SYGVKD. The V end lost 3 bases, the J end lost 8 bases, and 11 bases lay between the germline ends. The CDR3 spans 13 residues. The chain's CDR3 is CAISDPSSKPQHF. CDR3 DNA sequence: TGTGCCATCAGTGACCCCAGTAGTAAGCCCCAGCATTTT.

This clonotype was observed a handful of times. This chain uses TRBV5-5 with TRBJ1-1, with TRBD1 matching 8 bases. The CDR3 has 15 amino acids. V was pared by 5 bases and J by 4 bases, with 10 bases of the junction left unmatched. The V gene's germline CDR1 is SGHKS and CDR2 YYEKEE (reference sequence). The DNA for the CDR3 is TGTGCCAGCAGTCCCTCCGGGACAGGAATCACTGAAGCTTTCTTT. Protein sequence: CASSPSGTGITEAFF. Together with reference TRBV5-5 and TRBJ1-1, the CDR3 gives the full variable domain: DAGVTQSPTHLIKTRGQQVTLRCSPISGHKSVSWYQQVLGQGPQFIFQYYEKEERGRGNFPDRFSARQFPNYSSELNVNALLLGDSALYLCASSPSGTGITEAFFGQGTRLTVV.

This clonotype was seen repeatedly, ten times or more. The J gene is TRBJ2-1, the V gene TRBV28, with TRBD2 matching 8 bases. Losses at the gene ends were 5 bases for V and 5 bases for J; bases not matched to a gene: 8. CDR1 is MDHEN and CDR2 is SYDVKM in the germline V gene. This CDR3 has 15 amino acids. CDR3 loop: CASSGVAGSNNEQFF. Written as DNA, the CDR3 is TGTGCCAGCAGTGGGGTAGCGGGGTCGAACAATGAGCAGTTCTTC. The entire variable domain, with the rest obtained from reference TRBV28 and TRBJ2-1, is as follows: DVKVTQSSRYLVKRTGEKVFLECVQDMDHENMFWYRQDPGLGLRLIYFSYDVKMKEKGDIPEGYSVSREKKERFSLILESASTNQTSMYLCASSGVAGSNNEQFFGPGTRLTVL.

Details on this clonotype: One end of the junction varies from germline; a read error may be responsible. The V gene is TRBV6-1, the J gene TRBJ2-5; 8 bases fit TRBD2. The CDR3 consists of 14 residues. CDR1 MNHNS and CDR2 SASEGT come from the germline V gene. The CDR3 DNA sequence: TGTGCCAGCAAGGTTAGCGGGAAACAAGAGACCAAGTACTTC. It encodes CASKVSGKQETKYF.

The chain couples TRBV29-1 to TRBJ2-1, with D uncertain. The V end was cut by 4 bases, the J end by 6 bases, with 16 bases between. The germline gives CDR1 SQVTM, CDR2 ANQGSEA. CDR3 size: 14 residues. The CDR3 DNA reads TGCAGCGTTGTAAGATCTGTCGTGTCCAATGAGCAGTTCTTC. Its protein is CSVVRSVVSNEQFF.

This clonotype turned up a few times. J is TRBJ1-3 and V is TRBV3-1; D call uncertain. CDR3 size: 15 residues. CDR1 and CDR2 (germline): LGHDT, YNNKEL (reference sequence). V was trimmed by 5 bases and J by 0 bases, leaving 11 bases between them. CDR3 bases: TGTGCCAGCAGCACGGACCTGCTCTCTGGAAACACCATATATTTT. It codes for CASSTDLLSGNTIYF.

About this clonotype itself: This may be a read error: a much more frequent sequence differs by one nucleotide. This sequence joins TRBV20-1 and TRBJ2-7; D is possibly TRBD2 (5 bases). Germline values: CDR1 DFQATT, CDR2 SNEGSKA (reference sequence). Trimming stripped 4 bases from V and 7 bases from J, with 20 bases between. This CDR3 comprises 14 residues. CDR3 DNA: TGCAGTGCTATAGATACCCCGCTAGCCCTAGAGCAGTACTTC. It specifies CSAIDTPLALEQYF.

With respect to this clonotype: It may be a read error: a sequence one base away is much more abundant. CDR3 loop: CSAEGLLEKTQYF. CDR3 nucleotides: TGCAGTGCCGAGGGACTACTGGAAAAGACCCAGTACTTC. The J gene is TRBJ2-5, the V gene TRBV20-1, with 7 bases that match TRBD2. The junction had 10 bases not matched to a gene; V was cut back by 6 bases and J by 6 bases. The CDR3 runs 13 residues. Per the germline V gene, CDR1 is DFQATT and CDR2 is SNEGSKA (reference sequence).

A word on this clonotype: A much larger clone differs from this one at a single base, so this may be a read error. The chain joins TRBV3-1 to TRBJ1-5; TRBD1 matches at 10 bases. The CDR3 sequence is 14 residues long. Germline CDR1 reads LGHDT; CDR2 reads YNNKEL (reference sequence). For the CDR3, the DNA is TGTGCCAGAAGCCCGGGACAGGGGTATCAGCCCCAGCATTTT. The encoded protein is CARSPGQGYQPQHF.

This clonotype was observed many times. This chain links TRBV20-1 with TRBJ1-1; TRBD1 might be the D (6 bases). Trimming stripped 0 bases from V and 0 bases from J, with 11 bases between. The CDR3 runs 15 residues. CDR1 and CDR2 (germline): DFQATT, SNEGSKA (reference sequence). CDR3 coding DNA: TGCAGTGCTAGAGATCCAACAGGGCTGAACACTGAAGCTTTCTTT. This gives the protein CSARDPTGLNTEAFF.

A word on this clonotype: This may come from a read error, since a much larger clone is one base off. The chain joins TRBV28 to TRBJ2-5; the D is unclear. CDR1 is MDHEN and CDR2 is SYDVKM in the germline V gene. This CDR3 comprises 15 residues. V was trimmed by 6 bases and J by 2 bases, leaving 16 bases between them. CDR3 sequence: CASSQSFKSQETQYF. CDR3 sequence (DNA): TGTGCCAGCAGCCAGAGCTTTAAAAGTCAAGAGACCCAGTACTTC. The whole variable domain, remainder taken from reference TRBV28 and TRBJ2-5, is DVKVTQSSRYLVKRTGEKVFLECVQDMDHENMFWYRQDPGLGLRLIYFSYDVKMKEKGDIPEGYSVSREKKERFSLILESASTNQTSMYLCASSQSFKSQETQYFGPGTRLLVL.

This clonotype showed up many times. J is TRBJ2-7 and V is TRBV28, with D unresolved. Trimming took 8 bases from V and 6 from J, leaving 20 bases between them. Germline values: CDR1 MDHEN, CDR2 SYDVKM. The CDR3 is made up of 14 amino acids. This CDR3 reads CASSISRVVGEQYF. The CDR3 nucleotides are TGTGCCAGCTCAATTAGCAGAGTCGTAGGCGAGCAGTACTTC. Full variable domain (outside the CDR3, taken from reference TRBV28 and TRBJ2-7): DVKVTQSSRYLVKRTGEKVFLECVQDMDHENMFWYRQDPGLGLRLIYFSYDVKMKEKGDIPEGYSVSREKKERFSLILESASTNQTSMYLCASSISRVVGEQYFGPGTRLTVT.

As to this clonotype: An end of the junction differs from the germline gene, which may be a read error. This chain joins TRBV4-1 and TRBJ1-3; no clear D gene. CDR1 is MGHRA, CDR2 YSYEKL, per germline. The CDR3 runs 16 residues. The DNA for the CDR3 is TGCGACAGCAGCCAAGCGCGCTTCGTCTCTGGAAACACCATATATTTT. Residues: CDSSQARFVSGNTIYF.

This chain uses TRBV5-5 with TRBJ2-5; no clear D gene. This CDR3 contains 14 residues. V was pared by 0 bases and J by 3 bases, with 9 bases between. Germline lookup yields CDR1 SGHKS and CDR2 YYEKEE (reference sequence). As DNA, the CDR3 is TGTGCCAGCAGCTTGGGCGGCAATAAAGAGACCCAGTACTTC. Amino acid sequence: CASSLGGNKETQYF. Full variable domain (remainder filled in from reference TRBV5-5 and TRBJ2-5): DAGVTQSPTHLIKTRGQQVTLRCSPISGHKSVSWYQQVLGQGPQFIFQYYEKEERGRGNFPDRFSARQFPNYSSELNVNALLLGDSALYLCASSLGGNKETQYFGPGTRLLVL.

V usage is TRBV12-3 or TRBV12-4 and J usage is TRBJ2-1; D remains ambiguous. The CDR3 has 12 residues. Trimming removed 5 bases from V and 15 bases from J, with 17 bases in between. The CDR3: CASSIIGAPLFF. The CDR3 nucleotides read TGTGCCAGCAGTATCATCGGAGCACCGTTGTTCTTC.

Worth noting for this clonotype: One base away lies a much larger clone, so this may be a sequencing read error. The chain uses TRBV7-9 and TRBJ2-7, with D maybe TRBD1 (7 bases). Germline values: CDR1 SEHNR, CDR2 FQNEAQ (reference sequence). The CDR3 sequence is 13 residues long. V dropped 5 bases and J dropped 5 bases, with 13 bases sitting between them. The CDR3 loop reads CASSETGRNEQYF. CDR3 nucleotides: TGTGCCAGCAGCGAGACAGGGAGGAACGAGCAGTACTTC.

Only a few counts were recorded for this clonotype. The CDR3, as DNA: TGTGCCAGCAGGGAAGACAGGGAAGCTTTCTTT. Amino acid sequence: CASREDREAFF. The chain recombines TRBV12-3 or TRBV12-4 with TRBJ1-1; a weak D match, TRBD1 (6 bases). The ends were cut back, 6 bases at V and 8 bases at J, with 10 bases in the middle. This CDR3 is 11 amino acids long.

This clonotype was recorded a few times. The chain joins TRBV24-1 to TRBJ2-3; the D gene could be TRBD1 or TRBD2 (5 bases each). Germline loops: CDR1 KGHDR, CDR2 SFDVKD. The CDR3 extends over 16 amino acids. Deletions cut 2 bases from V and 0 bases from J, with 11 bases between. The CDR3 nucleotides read TGTGCCACCAGTGATTCCCGGGACGCCAGCACAGATACGCAGTATTTT. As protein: CATSDSRDASTDTQYF.

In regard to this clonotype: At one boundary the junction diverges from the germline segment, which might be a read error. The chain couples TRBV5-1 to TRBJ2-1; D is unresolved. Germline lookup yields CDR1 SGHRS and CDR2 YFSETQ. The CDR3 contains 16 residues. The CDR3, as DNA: TGCGCCAGCAGCTTGGTGGGTGATAGCACTCTTGATGAGAAGTTCTTC. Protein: CASSLVGDSTLDEKFF.

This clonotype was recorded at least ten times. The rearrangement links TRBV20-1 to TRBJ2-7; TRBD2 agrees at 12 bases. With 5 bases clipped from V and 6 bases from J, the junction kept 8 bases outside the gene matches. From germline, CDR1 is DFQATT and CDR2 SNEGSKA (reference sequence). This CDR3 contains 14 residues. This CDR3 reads CSAASGTSGFEQYF. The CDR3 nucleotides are TGCAGTGCTGCGTCCGGGACTAGCGGGTTCGAGCAGTACTTC.

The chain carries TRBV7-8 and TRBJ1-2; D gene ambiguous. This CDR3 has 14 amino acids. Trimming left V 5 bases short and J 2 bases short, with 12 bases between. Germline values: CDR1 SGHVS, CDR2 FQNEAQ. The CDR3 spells CASSTTLGNYGYTF. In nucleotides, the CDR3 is TGTGCCAGCAGCACGACCCTCGGCAACTATGGCTACACCTTC.

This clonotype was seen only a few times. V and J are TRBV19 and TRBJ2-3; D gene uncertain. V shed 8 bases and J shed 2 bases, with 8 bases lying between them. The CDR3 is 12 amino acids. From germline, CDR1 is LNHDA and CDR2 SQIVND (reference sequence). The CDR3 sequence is CASGSDTDTQYF. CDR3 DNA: TGTGCCAGTGGGTCAGACACAGATACGCAGTATTTT.

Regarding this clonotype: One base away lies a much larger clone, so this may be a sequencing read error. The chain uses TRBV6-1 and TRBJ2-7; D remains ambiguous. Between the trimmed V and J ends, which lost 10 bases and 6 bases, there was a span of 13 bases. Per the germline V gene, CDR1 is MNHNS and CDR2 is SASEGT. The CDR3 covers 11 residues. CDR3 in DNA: TGTGCCATCACCCTAGGTACCGAGCAGTACTTC. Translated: CAITLGTEQYF.

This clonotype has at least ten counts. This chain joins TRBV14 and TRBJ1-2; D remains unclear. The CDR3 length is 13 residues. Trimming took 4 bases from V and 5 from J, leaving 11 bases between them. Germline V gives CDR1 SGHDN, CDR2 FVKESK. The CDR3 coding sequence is TGTGCCAGCAGCCGAGGACGGTTTTATGGCTACACCTTC. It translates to CASSRGRFYGYTF.

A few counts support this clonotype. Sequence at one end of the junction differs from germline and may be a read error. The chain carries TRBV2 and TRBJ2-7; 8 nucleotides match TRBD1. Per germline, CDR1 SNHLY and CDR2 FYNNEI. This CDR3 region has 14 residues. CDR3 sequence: CASRTDRGSYGQYF. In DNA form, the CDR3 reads TGTGCCAGCAGGACTGACAGGGGCAGCTACGGGCAGTACTTC.

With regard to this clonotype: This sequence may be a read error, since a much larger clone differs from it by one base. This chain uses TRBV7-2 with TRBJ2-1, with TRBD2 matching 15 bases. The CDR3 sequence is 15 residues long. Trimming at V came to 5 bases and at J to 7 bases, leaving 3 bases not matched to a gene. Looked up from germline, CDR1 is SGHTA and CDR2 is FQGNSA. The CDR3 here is CASSRTSGRANEQFF. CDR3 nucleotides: TGTGCCAGCAGCCGGACTAGCGGGAGGGCGAATGAGCAGTTCTTC.

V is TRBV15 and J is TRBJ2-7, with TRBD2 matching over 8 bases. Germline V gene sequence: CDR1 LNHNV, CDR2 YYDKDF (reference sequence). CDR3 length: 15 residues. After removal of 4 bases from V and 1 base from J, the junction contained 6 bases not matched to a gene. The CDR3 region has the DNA TGTGCCACCAGCATAGCGGGGAGGAGTTCCTACGAGCAGTACTTC. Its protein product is CATSIAGRSSYEQYF.